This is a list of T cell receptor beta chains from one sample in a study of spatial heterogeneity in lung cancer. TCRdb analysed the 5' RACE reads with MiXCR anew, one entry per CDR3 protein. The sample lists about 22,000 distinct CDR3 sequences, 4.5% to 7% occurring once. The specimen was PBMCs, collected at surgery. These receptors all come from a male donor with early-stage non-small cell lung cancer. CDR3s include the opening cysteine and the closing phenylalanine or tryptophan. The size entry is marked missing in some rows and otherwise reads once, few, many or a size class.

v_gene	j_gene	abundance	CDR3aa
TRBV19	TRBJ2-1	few	CASSIVPTMDLPDEQFF
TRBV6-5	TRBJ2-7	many	CASISGGVPYEQYF
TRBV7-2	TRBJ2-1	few	CASSPRLAGNPAYNEQFF
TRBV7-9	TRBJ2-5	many	CASRGTVQETQYF
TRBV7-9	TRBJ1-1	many	CASTPRRDTEAFF
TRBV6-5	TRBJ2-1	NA	CASSSLAGVTYNEQFF
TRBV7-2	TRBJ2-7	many	CASSVRTGGSSYEQYF
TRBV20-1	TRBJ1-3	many	CSASEGARNTIYF
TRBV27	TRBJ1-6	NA	CASNPTRQGVYNSPLHF
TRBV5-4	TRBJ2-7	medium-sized	CASSADRDYEQYF
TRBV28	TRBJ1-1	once	CASSLYGARYEAFF
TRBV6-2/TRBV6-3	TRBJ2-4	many	CASSSGTRGNIQYF
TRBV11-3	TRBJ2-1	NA	CASSLGQGWNNEQFF
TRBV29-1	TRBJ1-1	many	CSVQQGRGTEAFF
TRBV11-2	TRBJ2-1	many	CASSRDGGSYNEQFF
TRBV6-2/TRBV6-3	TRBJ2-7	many	CASSYHLGRKTYEQYF
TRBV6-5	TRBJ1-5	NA	CASSRGQSSNQPQHF
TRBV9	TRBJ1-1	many	CASSLSEGTEAFF
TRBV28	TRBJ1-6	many	CASSSGQVNSPLHF
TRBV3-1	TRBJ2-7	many	CASSSLEVAGVFYEQYF
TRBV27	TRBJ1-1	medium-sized	CASRVGVQAFF
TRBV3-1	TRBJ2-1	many	CASSQLAGGSEFF
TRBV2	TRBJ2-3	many	CASRAGLAESTDTQYF
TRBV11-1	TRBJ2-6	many	CASSSSGTGRANVLTF
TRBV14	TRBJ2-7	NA	CASSHPPGHEQYF
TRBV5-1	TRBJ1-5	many	CASSLVPGGELSNQPQHF
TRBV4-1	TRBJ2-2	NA	CASSQPLLGLGELFF
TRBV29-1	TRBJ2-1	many	CSPRGTYNEQFF